This T cell receptor (beta chain) was obtained from a study of blood T cells in healthy people across ages. CDR3 size: 12 residues. Per the germline V gene, CDR1 is SEHNR and CDR2 is FQNEAQ (reference sequence). This clonotype was found a few times. A junction boundary mismatches the germline segment, possibly from a read error. The authors ran a second PCR of roughly 6 to 12 cycles using a sample-barcoded 5' primer and a J-beta primer mix. One entry per CDR3 protein, called by TCRdb with MiXCR from the 5' RACE reads. The data show about 1 million distinct CDR3 sequences, under 30% seen once. The same sample was also studied in work on T cells of mothers and their children.

Sample: blood. The clonotype originates from a girl under 10 years old in good health. The chain joins TRBV7-9 to TRBJ2-1, with D uncertain. CDR3 amino acids: CSSSLDGHEQFF. DNA of the CDR3: TGTTCCAGCAGCTTAGATGGGCATGAGCAGTTCTTC.